This TCR beta chain was found in a study of neoadjuvant anti-PD-1 for oral cavity cancer. This clone is large by share. Its antigen is not identified. These oral cavity squamous cell carcinomas were HPV-negative and locally advanced. Germline loops: CDR1 LNHDA, CDR2 SQIVND (reference sequence). CDR3 length equals 17 residues. With 5 bases clipped from V and 9 bases from J, the junction kept 14 bases outside the gene matches. Study observations and caveats: Only a few patients per response group were TCR-analyzed; validation needed.

Repertoires were generated with immunoSEQ multiplex PCR, while TCRdb's copy carries only in-frame clones and drops some. The data show more than 7,500 clones, with about 53% seen just once and about 11% held by the top ten. This specimen consisted of tumor tissue, obtained before nivolumab (anti-PD-1) treatment. This clonotype was obtained from a person aged 40 to 85 with oral cavity squamous cell carcinoma. This chain joins TRBV19 and TRBJ2-1; 12 bases map to TRBD2. The CDR3 region has the DNA TGTGCCAGTAGTTTCCCGCTAACTAGCGGGAGGAGGGGTGAGCAGTTCTTC. Amino acids: CASSFPLTSGRRGEQFF. Combining the CDR3 with reference TRBV19 and TRBJ2-1 gives the whole variable domain DGGITQSPKYLFRKEGQNVTLSCEQNLNHDAMYWYRQDPGQGLRLIYYSQIVNDFQKGDIAEGYSVSREKKESFPLTVTSAQKNPTAFYLCASSFPLTSGRRGEQFFGPGTRLTVL.